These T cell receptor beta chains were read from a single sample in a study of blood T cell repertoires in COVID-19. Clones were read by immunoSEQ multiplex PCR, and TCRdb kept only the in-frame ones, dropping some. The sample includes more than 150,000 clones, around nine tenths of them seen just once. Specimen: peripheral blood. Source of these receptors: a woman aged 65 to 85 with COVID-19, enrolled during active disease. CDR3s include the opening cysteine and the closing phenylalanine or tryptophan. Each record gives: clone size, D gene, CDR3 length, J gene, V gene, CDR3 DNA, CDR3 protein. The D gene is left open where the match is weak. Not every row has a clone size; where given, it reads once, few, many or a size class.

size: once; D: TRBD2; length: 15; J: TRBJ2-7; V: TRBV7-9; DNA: TGTGCCAGCAGCGCTCCGGGACTAGGGGTCTACGAGCAGTACTTC; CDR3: CASSAPGLGVYEQYF
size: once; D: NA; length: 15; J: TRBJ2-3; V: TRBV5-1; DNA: TGCGCCAGCAGCTTTCACAGGGATCGGACAGATACGCAGTATTTT; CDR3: CASSFHRDRTDTQYF
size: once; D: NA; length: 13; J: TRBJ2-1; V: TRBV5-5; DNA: TGTGCCAGCAGCTTGACAGGGAGATATGAGCAGTTCTTC; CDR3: CASSLTGRYEQFF
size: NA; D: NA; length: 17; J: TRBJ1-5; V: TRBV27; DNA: TGTGCCAGCAGTTTATTTGGCGGACAGTTTAGCAATCAGCCCCAGCATTTT; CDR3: CASSLFGGQFSNQPQHF
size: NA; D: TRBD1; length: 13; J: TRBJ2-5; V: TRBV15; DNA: TGTGCCACCAGCCGGACAGGCGTTGAGACCCAGTACTTC; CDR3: CATSRTGVETQYF
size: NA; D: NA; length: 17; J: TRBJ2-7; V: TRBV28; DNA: TGTGCCAGCAGTTTGATCGTCGACGGGACAAGACCCTACGAGCAGTACTTC; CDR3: CASSLIVDGTRPYEQYF
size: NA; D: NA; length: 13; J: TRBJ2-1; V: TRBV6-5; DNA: TGTGCCAGCAGTTTGGGTGAAGGGGCCAGTCCGTTCTTC; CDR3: CASSLGEGASPFF
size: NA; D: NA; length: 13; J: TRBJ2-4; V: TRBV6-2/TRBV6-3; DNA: TGTGCCAGCAGTTCGCAAACAGGGTCCATTCAGTACTTC; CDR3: CASSSQTGSIQYF
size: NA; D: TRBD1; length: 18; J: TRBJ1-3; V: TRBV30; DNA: TGTGCCTGGAGTGCCGGCCTGACGCCCGGGACAGGGGGCCGCACCATATATTTT; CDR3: CAWSAGLTPGTGGRTIYF
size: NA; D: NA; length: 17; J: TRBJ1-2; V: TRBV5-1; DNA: TGCGCCAGCAGCTTGACCCTGGACAGATATCTTAACTATGGCTACACCTTC; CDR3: CASSLTLDRYLNYGYTF
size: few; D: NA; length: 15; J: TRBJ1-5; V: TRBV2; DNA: TGTGCCAGTGAAGCAGGCCACAGGGGCAATCAGCCCCAGCATTTT; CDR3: CASEAGHRGNQPQHF
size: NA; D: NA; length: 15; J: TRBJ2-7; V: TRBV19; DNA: TGTGCCAGTAGTATAGATCTAGGCCAAGCCTACGAGCAGTACTTC; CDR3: CASSIDLGQAYEQYF
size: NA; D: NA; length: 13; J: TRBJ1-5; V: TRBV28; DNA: TGTGCCAGCAGAGCTGCGGGCAATCAGCCCCAGCATTTT; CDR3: CASRAAGNQPQHF
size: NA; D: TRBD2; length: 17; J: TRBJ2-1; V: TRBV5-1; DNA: TGCGCCAGCAGCTTTGCGACTAGCGGGAGTTCCGGAAATGAGCAGTTCTTC; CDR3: CASSFATSGSSGNEQFF
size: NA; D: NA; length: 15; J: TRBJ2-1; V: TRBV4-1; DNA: TGCGCCAGCAGCCTCCTAGAGAACTCCTACAATGAGCAGTTCTTC; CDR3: CASSLLENSYNEQFF
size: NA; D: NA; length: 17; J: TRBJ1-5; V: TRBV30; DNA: TGTGCCTGGAGTGACTTACCGTTCAGCGGGGTCAGTCAGCCCCAGCATTTT; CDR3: CAWSDLPFSGVSQPQHF
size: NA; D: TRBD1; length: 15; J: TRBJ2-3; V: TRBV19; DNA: TGTGCCAGTAGTATCGGGACAGGGGGAATAGATACGCAGTATTTT; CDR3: CASSIGTGGIDTQYF
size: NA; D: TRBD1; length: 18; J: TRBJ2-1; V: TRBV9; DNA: TGTGCCAGCAGCGCCCGTCCCGGGACAGGGTTGAGTTACAATGAGCAGTTCTTC; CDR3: CASSARPGTGLSYNEQFF
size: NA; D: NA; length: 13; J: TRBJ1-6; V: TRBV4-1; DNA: TGCGCCAGCACGGTAACCTATAATTCACCCCTCCACTTT; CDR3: CASTVTYNSPLHF
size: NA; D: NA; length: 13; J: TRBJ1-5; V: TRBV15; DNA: TGTGCCACCAGCAGATCCCTCAATCAGCCCCAGCATTTT; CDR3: CATSRSLNQPQHF
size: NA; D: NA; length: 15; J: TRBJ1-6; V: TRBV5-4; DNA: TGTGCCAGCAGCTGGGTGGGGGCTGATAATTCACCCCTCCACTTT; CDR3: CASSWVGADNSPLHF
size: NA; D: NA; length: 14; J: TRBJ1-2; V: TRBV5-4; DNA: TGTGCCAGCAGCCGACGGGACTCGCCCTATGGCTACACCTTC; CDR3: CASSRRDSPYGYTF
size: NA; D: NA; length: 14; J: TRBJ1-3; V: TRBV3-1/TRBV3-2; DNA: TGTGCCAGCACCCAACGGGACATGGAAAACACCATATATTTT; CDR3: CASTQRDMENTIYF
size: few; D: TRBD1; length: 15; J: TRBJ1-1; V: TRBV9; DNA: TGTGCCAGCAGCGGGACCACAGGGGCCGTTTCTGAAGCTTTCTTT; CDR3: CASSGTTGAVSEAFF
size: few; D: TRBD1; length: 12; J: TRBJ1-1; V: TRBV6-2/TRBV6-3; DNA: TGTGCCAGCAGTTCTGGACAGGCTGAAGCTTTCTTT; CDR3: CASSSGQAEAFF
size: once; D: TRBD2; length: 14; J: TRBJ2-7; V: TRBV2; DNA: TGTGCCAGCTTACGGCGGGAGTCGTCCTACGAGCAGTACTTC; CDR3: CASLRRESSYEQYF
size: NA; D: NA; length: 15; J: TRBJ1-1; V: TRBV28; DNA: TGTGCCAGCAGGGCTGGTGGCAGGGGGAACACTGAAGCTTTCTTT; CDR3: CASRAGGRGNTEAFF
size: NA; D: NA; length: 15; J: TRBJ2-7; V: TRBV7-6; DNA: TGTGCCAGCAGCCCTCGCCTGGGGGGCTCCTACGAGCAGTACTTC; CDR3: CASSPRLGGSYEQYF
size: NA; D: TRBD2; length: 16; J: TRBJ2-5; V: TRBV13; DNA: TGTGCCAGCAGCTTAAGACTAGCGGGAGACCGAGAGACCCAGTACTTC; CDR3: CASSLRLAGDRETQYF
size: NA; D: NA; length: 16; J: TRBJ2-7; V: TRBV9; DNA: TGTGCCAGCAGCGTAGTTGTGGGAGTGGGGTCCTACGAGCAGTACTTC; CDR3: CASSVVVGVGSYEQYF
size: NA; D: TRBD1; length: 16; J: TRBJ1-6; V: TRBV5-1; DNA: TGCGCCAGCAGCTATCGGACAGGGGGCAATAATTCACCCCTCCACTTT; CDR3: CASSYRTGGNNSPLHF
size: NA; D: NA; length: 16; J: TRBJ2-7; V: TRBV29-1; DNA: TGCAGCGTTGAAGGTTATGGGACACTTAGCTCCTACGAGCAGTACTTC; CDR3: CSVEGYGTLSSYEQYF
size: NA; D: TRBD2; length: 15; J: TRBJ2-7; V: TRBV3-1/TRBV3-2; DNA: TGTGCCAGCAGCGGAGAGGGACTAGCGGGATCCGAGCAGTACTTC; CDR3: CASSGEGLAGSEQYF
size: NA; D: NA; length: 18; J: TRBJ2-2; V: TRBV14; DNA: TGTGCCAGCAGCCAAGTCGGGGGAGTCGGAATATTAGCCGGGGAGCTGTTTTTT; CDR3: CASSQVGGVGILAGELFF
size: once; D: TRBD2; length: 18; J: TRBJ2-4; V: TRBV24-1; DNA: TGTGCCACCAGTGATTCCAGGGGAGCGGGAGCTTTCCAAAACATTCAGTACTTC; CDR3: CATSDSRGAGAFQNIQYF
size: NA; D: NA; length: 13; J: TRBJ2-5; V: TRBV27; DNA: TGTGCCAGCAGCCACAGGGTAGGAGAGACCCAGTACTTC; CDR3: CASSHRVGETQYF
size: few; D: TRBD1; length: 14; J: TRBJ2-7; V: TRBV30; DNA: TGTGCCTGGAGGCGGGACAGGGCTGCCTACGAGCAGTACTTC; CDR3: CAWRRDRAAYEQYF
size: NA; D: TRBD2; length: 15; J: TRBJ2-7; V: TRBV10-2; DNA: TGCGCCAGCAGTGGTGCGACTAGCGGGTTCTACGAGCAGTACTTC; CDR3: CASSGATSGFYEQYF
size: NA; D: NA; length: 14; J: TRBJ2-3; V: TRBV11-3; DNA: TGTGCCAGCAGCTTAGGAGCGGCCACAGATACGCAGTATTTT; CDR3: CASSLGAATDTQYF
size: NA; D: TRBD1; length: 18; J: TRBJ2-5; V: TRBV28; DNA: TGTGCCAGCAGTTTAGCCCCCGGGACAGGGACAGGCTGGGAGACCCAGTACTTC; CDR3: CASSLAPGTGTGWETQYF
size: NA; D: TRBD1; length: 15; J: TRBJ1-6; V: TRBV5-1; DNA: TGCGCCAGCAGTTATGGCGGGACAGAGAATTCACCCCTCCACTTT; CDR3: CASSYGGTENSPLHF
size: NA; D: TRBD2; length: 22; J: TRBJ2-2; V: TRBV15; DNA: TGTGCCACCAGCACCAACGGAGCAGCACTAGCGGGAGACCTACGGGGCACCGGGGAGCTGTTTTTT; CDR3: CATSTNGAALAGDLRGTGELFF
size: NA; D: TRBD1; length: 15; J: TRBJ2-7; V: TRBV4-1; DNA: TGCGCCAGCAGCCAGGACAGGGACCCGAGGTACGAGCAGTACTTC; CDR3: CASSQDRDPRYEQYF
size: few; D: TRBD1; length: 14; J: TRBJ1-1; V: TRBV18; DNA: TGTGCCAGCTCTCCACAGGGGGTAAACACTGAAGCTTTCTTT; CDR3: CASSPQGVNTEAFF
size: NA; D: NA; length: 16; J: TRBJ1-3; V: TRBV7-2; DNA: TGTGCCAGCACCCCTACTGTAGCTTTCTCTGGAAACACCATATATTTT; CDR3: CASTPTVAFSGNTIYF
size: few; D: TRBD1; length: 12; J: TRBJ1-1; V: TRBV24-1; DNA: TGTGCCACCAGTGACCCGGGGACAGGGATTTTCTTT; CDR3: CATSDPGTGIFF
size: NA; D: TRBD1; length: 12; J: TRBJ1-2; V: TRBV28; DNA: TGTGCCAGCAGTCCCGGGACAGTCGGCTACACCTTC; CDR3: CASSPGTVGYTF
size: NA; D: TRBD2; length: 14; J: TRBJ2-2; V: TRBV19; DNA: TGTGCCAGTATGGTAGCGGGAGTGGACGGGGAGCTGTTTTTT; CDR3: CASMVAGVDGELFF
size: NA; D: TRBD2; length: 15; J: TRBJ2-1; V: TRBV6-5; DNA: TGTGCCAGCATGCTCGGGACTAGTTGGGGGGGTGAGCAGTTCTTC; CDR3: CASMLGTSWGGEQFF
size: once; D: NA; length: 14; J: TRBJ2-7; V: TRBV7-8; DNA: TGTGCCAGCAGCGTCCGGGACTCCCCGCACTCGCAGTACTTC; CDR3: CASSVRDSPHSQYF
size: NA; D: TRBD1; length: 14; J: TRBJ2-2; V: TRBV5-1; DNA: TGCGCCAGCAGCCTGGACAGGGTTACCGGGGAGCTGTTTTTT; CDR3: CASSLDRVTGELFF
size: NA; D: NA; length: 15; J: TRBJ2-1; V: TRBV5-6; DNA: TGTGCCAGCAGCGTATGGGGCGGAACCTACAATGAGCAGTTCTTC; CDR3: CASSVWGGTYNEQFF
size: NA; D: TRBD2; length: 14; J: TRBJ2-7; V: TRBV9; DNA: TGTGCCAGCAGCGTAGAAGGGACTACCCCCTTGCAGTACTTC; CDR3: CASSVEGTTPLQYF
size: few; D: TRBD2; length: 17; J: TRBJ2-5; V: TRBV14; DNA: TGTGCCAGCAGCCAAGATTTCTGGCTAGCGGGAAAAGAGACCCAGTACTTC; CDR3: CASSQDFWLAGKETQYF